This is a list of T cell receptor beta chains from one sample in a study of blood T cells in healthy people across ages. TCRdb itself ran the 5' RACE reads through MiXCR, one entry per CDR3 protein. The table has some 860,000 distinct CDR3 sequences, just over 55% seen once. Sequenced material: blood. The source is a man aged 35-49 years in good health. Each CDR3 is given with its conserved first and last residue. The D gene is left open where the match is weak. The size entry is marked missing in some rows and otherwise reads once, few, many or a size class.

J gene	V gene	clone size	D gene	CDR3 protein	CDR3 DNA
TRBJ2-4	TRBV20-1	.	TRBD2	CSARGQRGNNEQYF	TGCAGTGCTAGGGGCCAGCGGGGAAACAATGAGCAGTACTTC
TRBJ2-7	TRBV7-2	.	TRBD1	CASSSPGQGGYEQYF	TGTGCCAGCAGCTCTCCGGGACAGGGAGGGTACGAGCAGTACTTC
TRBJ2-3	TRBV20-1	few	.	CSARGVEGWTDTQYF	TGCAGTGCTAGGGGGGTAGAGGGGTGGACAGATACGCAGTATTTT
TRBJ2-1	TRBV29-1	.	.	CSVGWNEQFF	TGCAGCGTTGGTTGGAATGAGCAGTTCTTC
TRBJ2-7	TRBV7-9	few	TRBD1	CASTQLRGQGVYEQYF	TGTGCCAGCACCCAGCTTAGGGGACAGGGAGTCTACGAGCAGTACTTC
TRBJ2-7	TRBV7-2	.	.	CASSLPPYEQYF	TGTGCCAGCAGCCTCCCGCCCTACGAGCAGTACTTC
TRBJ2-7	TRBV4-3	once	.	CASSPGSAGPNYEQYF	TGCGCCAGCAGCCCGGGGTCCGCGGGCCCGAACTACGAGCAGTACTTC
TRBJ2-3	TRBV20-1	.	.	CSASLRVTEGDTQYF	TGCAGTGCCTCCCTCCGGGTCACAGAGGGAGATACGCAGTATTTT
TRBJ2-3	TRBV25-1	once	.	CASSEGDGAKQYF	TGTGCCAGCAGTGAAGGGGATGGGGCTAAGCAGTATTTT
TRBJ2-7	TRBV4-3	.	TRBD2	CASSQEAGTYEQYF	TGCGCCAGCAGCCAAGAAGCGGGGACCTACGAGCAGTACTTC